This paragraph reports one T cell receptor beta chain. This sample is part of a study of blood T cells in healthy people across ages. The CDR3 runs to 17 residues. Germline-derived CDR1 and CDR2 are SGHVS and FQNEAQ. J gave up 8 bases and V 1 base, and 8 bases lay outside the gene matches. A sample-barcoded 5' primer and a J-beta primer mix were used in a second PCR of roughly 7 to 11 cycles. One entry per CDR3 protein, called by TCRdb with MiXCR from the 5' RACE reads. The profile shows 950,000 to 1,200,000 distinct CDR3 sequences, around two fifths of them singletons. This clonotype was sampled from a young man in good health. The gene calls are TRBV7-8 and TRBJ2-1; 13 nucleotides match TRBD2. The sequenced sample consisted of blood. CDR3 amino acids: CASSLDRLAGGPDEQFF. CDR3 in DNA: TGTGCCAGCAGCTTAGACCGACTAGCGGGGGGCCCCGATGAGCAGTTCTTC. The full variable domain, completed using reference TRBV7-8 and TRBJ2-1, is GAGVSQSPRYKVAKRGQDVALRCDPISGHVSLFWYQQALGQGPEFLTYFQNEAQLDKSGLPSDRFFAERPEGSVSTLKIQRTQQEDSAVYLCASSLDRLAGGPDEQFFGPGTRLTVL.